These T cell receptor beta chains were read from a single sample in a study of T-cell reconstitution after alpha-beta-depleted transplantation in children. TCRdb redid the calling of the PCR reads with MiXCR, one entry per CDR3 protein. The sample gives just under 550,000 distinct CDR3 sequences, around 17% of which show up once; 3.3% is in the top ten. The sample here was PBMCs from the stem cell graft donor, taken from the stem cell graft. The receptors were sampled from a human donor who donated a stem cell graft to a child with acute lymphoblastic leukemia. Each CDR3 is given with its conserved first and last residue. Each record gives: V gene, D gene, clone size, J gene, CDR3 protein, CDR3 DNA. A D gene is named only where the DNA matches it firmly. The size entry is marked missing in some rows and otherwise reads once, few, many or a size class.

V: TRBV12-3/TRBV12-4
D: TRBD1
size: NA
J: TRBJ1-1
CDR3: CASILWGTGSTEAFF
DNA: TGTGCCAGCATCCTTTGGGGGACAGGGTCCACTGAAGCTTTCTTT

V: TRBV5-1
D: TRBD1
size: NA
J: TRBJ2-1
CDR3: CASSIPRDSGTYNEQFF
DNA: TGCGCCAGCAGCATTCCCCGGGACAGCGGAACCTACAATGAGCAGTTCTTC

V: TRBV27
D: TRBD2
size: NA
J: TRBJ2-2
CDR3: CASSLAGRGSGELFF
DNA: TGTGCCAGCAGTTTGGCAGGGAGGGGATCCGGGGAGCTGTTTTTT

V: TRBV5-1
D: NA
size: NA
J: TRBJ2-2
CDR3: CASSLEPQGFGELFF
DNA: TGCGCCAGCAGCTTGGAACCACAGGGATTCGGGGAGCTGTTTTTT

V: TRBV6-1
D: TRBD1
size: NA
J: TRBJ1-4
CDR3: CASFDPGQFNEKLFF
DNA: TGTGCCAGTTTTGATCCGGGACAGTTTAATGAAAAACTGTTTTTT

V: TRBV6-6
D: TRBD1
size: NA
J: TRBJ2-5
CDR3: CASIADEGATQYF
DNA: TGTGCCAGCATCGCTGATGAGGGGGCGACCCAGTACTTC

V: TRBV29-1
D: NA
size: NA
J: TRBJ2-5
CDR3: CSVEDQSGRYEETQYF
DNA: TGCAGCGTTGAAGATCAATCGGGTAGATATGAAGAGACCCAGTACTTC

V: TRBV15
D: NA
size: few
J: TRBJ2-2
CDR3: CTTSTWSGGGNTGELFF
DNA: TGTACCACCAGCACTTGGAGCGGAGGGGGGAACACCGGGGAGCTGTTTTTT

V: TRBV27
D: TRBD1
size: NA
J: TRBJ2-3
CDR3: CASSLWTGEIGNTQYF
DNA: TGTGCCAGCAGTTTATGGACAGGGGAGATCGGAAATACGCAGTATTTT

V: TRBV3-1
D: TRBD2
size: few
J: TRBJ2-4
CDR3: CASSQEGLADFKNIQYF
DNA: TGTGCCAGCAGCCAAGAAGGGCTAGCGGATTTCAAAAACATTCAGTACTTC

V: TRBV4-2
D: NA
size: NA
J: TRBJ1-4
CDR3: CASSKTLGTSRTATNEKLFF
DNA: TGTGCCAGCAGTAAAACCTTAGGGACATCAAGGACGGCAACTAATGAAAAACTGTTTTTT

V: TRBV27
D: NA
size: few
J: TRBJ1-2
CDR3: CATGDIYYGYTF
DNA: TGTGCCACCGGCGATATCTACTATGGCTACACCTTC

V: TRBV27
D: TRBD2
size: few
J: TRBJ2-1
CDR3: CASSLLGAGLNNEQFF
DNA: TGTGCCAGCAGTTTATTAGGGGCGGGACTAAACAATGAGCAGTTCTTC

V: TRBV9
D: NA
size: once
J: TRBJ1-1
CDR3: CASSVVPDGNTEAFF
DNA: TGTGCCAGCAGCGTAGTTCCCGACGGGAACACTGAAGCTTTCTTT

V: TRBV6-1
D: NA
size: NA
J: TRBJ2-3
CDR3: CASSFGVSTDTQYF
DNA: TGTGCCAGCAGCTTCGGCGTTAGCACAGATACGCAGTATTTT

V: TRBV5-1
D: NA
size: NA
J: TRBJ2-5
CDR3: CASSLLPPGREETQYF
DNA: TGCGCCAGCAGCTTGTTGCCCCCGGGGAGAGAAGAGACCCAGTACTTC

V: TRBV12-3/TRBV12-4
D: TRBD1
size: NA
J: TRBJ1-6
CDR3: CASSHGTGESPLHF
DNA: TGTGCCAGCAGTCACGGGACAGGGGAGTCACCCCTCCACTTT

V: TRBV20-1
D: TRBD1
size: NA
J: TRBJ2-1
CDR3: CSAKTGGSYNEQFF
DNA: TGCAGTGCGAAGACAGGGGGCTCCTACAATGAGCAGTTCTTC

V: TRBV9
D: TRBD1
size: NA
J: TRBJ1-4
CDR3: CASSRDSTSTNEKLFF
DNA: TGTGCCAGCAGCAGGGACAGCACTTCAACTAATGAAAAACTGTTTTTT

V: TRBV5-1
D: NA
size: few
J: TRBJ2-3
CDR3: CASSLEPPQGDTQYF
DNA: TGCGCCAGCAGCTTGGAACCTCCCCAGGGAGATACGCAGTATTTT

V: TRBV7-6
D: NA
size: NA
J: TRBJ2-7
CDR3: CASSLRGAIPEHEQYF
DNA: TGTGCCAGCAGCCTCCGAGGTGCTATTCCCGAACACGAGCAGTACTTC

V: TRBV2
D: NA
size: many
J: TRBJ1-3
CDR3: CASSERSGGSGNTIYF
DNA: TGTGCCAGCAGTGAAAGATCGGGGGGCTCTGGAAACACCATATATTTT

V: TRBV20-1
D: NA
size: few
J: TRBJ2-3
CDR3: CSATRYGESTDTQYF
DNA: TGCAGTGCTACCCGCTATGGGGAGAGCACAGATACGCAGTATTTT

V: TRBV3-1
D: NA
size: many
J: TRBJ2-7
CDR3: CASSHRDGSYEQYF
DNA: TGTGCCAGCAGCCACCGGGACGGCTCCTACGAGCAGTACTTC

V: TRBV15
D: NA
size: NA
J: TRBJ1-1
CDR3: CATSRPGTNTEAFF
DNA: TGTGCCACCAGCAGACCCGGGACAAACACTGAAGCTTTCTTT

V: TRBV18
D: NA
size: NA
J: TRBJ2-7
CDR3: CASSSPTWGLYHEQYF
DNA: TGTGCCAGCTCATCCCCTACGTGGGGACTGTACCACGAGCAGTACTTC

V: TRBV29-1
D: NA
size: few
J: TRBJ2-3
CDR3: CSVDSGTDTQYF
DNA: TGCAGCGTTGATTCGGGCACAGATACGCAGTATTTT

V: TRBV15
D: NA
size: few
J: TRBJ2-4
CDR3: CATNGQRQNIQYF
DNA: TGTGCCACCAACGGGCAGAGGCAAAACATTCAGTACTTC

V: TRBV7-6
D: NA
size: few
J: TRBJ2-1
CDR3: CASSLYSGTKYNEQFF
DNA: TGTGCCAGCAGCTTATATTCTGGGACCAAGTACAATGAGCAGTTCTTC

V: TRBV4-2
D: NA
size: NA
J: TRBJ1-1
CDR3: CASSQRGGGPNTEAFF
DNA: TGTGCCAGCAGCCAGAGGGGTGGTGGGCCGAACACTGAAGCTTTCTTT

V: TRBV5-6
D: TRBD2
size: few
J: TRBJ2-5
CDR3: CASSPGREPDETQYF
DNA: TGTGCCAGCAGCCCGGGGCGGGAGCCGGATGAGACCCAGTACTTC

V: TRBV5-1
D: NA
size: few
J: TRBJ1-4
CDR3: CASSLMSTNEKLFF
DNA: TGCGCCAGCAGCTTGATGTCAACTAATGAAAAACTGTTTTTT

V: TRBV7-3
D: TRBD1
size: few
J: TRBJ2-1
CDR3: CASSSRSGTGIGEQFF
DNA: TGTGCCAGCAGCTCCCGTTCCGGGACAGGTATTGGTGAGCAGTTCTTC

V: TRBV3-1
D: TRBD2
size: NA
J: TRBJ2-7
CDR3: CASSQGTSGISYEQYF
DNA: TGTGCCAGCAGCCAGGGGACTAGCGGGATATCCTACGAGCAGTACTTC

V: TRBV29-1
D: NA
size: few
J: TRBJ2-7
CDR3: CSVYRTASYEQYF
DNA: TGCAGCGTCTATCGGACGGCCTCCTACGAGCAGTACTTC

V: TRBV29-1
D: NA
size: few
J: TRBJ1-2
CDR3: CSVEDTSGANYGYTF
DNA: TGCAGCGTTGAAGATACGTCGGGAGCTAACTATGGCTACACCTTC

V: TRBV5-1
D: TRBD2
size: NA
J: TRBJ2-1
CDR3: CAISLGLAESSYNEQFF
DNA: TGCGCCATCAGCTTGGGCCTAGCGGAGAGCTCCTACAATGAGCAGTTCTTC

V: TRBV4-1
D: NA
size: NA
J: TRBJ2-1
CDR3: CASSQAGHPYNEQFF
DNA: TGCGCCAGCAGCCAAGCGGGACACCCGTACAATGAGCAGTTCTTC

V: TRBV20-1
D: TRBD2
size: few
J: TRBJ2-3
CDR3: CSALPRLAGADTQYF
DNA: TGCAGTGCTCTACCGCGACTAGCGGGAGCAGATACGCAGTATTTT

V: TRBV6-5
D: NA
size: few
J: TRBJ1-5
CDR3: CASSYSAGALGNQPQHF
DNA: TGTGCCAGCAGTTACTCGGCGGGGGCCCTCGGCAATCAGCCCCAGCATTTT